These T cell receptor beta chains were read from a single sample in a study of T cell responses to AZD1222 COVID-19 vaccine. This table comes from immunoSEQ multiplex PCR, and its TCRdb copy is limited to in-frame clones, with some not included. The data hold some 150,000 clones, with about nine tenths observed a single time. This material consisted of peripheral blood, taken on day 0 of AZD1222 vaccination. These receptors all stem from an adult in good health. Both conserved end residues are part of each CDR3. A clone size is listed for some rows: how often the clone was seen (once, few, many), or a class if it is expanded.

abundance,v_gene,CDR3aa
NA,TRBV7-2,CASSPHRGVNTEAFF
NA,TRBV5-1,CASSVGENTEAFF
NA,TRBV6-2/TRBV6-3,CASSYDRLAGEGEQYF
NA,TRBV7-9,CASSLPSSGQGSYGYTF
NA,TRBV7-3,CASSFGRDNEQFF
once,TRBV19,CASKPQDGSSYEQYF
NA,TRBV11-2,CASSLSLLRETQYF
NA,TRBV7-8,CASTLAATNEKLFF
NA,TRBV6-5,CASRVERHSGNTIYF
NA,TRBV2,CASGGGTNTEAFF
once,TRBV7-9,CASSPAGPNTGELFF
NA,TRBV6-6,CASSLGTAGYTF
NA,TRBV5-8,CASSLKGVSNQPQHF
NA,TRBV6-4,CASAPSSDGTDTQYF
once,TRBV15,CATSRDRTIEQFF
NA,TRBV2,CASSIGREFYGYTF
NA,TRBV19,CASSADRSGELFF
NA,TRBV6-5,CASSPRQAMNTEAFF
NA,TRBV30,CAWSDPRDRGSQRTEAFF
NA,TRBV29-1,CSGLPGGAGGYTF
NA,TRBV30,CAWSGGPGGSYNEQFF
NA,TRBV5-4,CASSPGLASDTQYF
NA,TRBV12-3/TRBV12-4,CASRGDSSYEQYF
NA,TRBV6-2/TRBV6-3,CASSYGSSGANVLTF
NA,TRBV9,CASSASNNEKLFF
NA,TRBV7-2,CASSVTAESYGYTF